This TCR beta chain is from a study of Ad26.COV2.S vaccination and SARS-CoV-2 variants. Notes on this clone: Its antigen is currently unknown.

Findings and limits, study-wide: Total T cell responses may have been underestimated by the TCR breadth and depth analyses.

Stated treatment: about 20 received Ad26.COV2.S at low or high dose, single or two shots; about 5 received placebo; per-sample allocation not given. It was on day 63 after the first vaccine or placebo injection that samples were taken. Data came from immunoSEQ multiplex PCR; TCRdb stores just in-frame clones and leaves some out. The table lists roughly 350,000 clones, around 89% of them singletons. Material: peripheral blood, obtained in a trial of Ad26.COV2.S vaccine versus placebo. This clonotype was sampled from a person between 18 and 59 years old who received the Ad26.COV2.S COVID-19 vaccine or a placebo.

This chain's CDR3 is CASSPISPQFSNSNQPQHF. CDR3 nucleotides: TGTGCCAGCAGTCCGATAAGCCCACAGTTTTCCAATAGCAATCAGCCCCAGCATTTT. The J gene is TRBJ1-5, the V gene TRBV27; unclear D gene. V was cut by 5 bases and J by 0 bases, with 23 bases left in between. The CDR3 runs 19 residues. Germline CDR1 reads MNHEY; CDR2 reads SMNVEV (reference sequence).